This T cell receptor (beta chain) was recorded in a study of T cells in localized non-small cell lung cancer. Study results and caveats: Measurement of T cell clonality placed uninvolved adjacent lung highest, above the level in tumor. There were a median around 60 of the top 100 tumor clones appearing in adjacent lung. Since sequencing was restricted to only one region of the tumor, intratumor heterogeneity remains a possibility. An association was observed between higher blood T cell density and longer overall survival.

Remarks on this clone: Its antigen is unknown.

Using immunoSEQ multiplex PCR, the repertoire was profiled, and TCRdb retains in-frame clones only, with some absent. Among about 24,000 clones listed, approximately 92% were seen once. Trimming took 3 bases from V and 1 from J; bases not matched to a gene: 14. CDR1 and CDR2 (germline): SGHNT, YYREEE (reference sequence). The CDR3 spans 20 residues. Material: peripheral blood, obtained before any cancer treatment. This TCR derives from a man between 40 and 75 years old with stage III squamous cell lung carcinoma. The gene calls are TRBV5-4 and TRBJ2-6; 9 bases fit TRBD1. The CDR3 loop is CASSSRTGGTVGSGANVLTF. CDR3 nucleotides: TGTGCCAGCAGCTCGAGAACAGGGGGCACGGTGGGGTCTGGGGCCAACGTCCTGACTTTC.